Each of the 13 T cell receptor beta chains below was sequenced from the same sample in a study of T cell repertoires in aging, cancer and after chemotherapy. A mixed TRB-A/B primer pool amplified rearranged TRB by multiplex touch-down PCR. TCRdb called the multiplex PCR reads again in MiXCR, with one record for every CDR3 protein. The sample carries around 3,000 distinct CDR3 sequences, roughly 50% recorded once. Amplification of TCR beta used genomic DNA extracted from peripheral blood. The sequencing input was blood. The origin of the receptors is a human donor with a blood cancer.

V usage is TRBV6-6 and J usage is TRBJ2-1; D possibly uses TRBD1 or TRBD2 (5 bases each). CDR1 is MNHNY, CDR2 SVGAGI, per germline (reference sequence). CDR3 length: 11 residues. V dropped 5 bases and J dropped 10 bases, with 9 bases sitting between them. CDR3 in DNA: TGTGCCAGCAGTCTTGGGACGGAGCAGTTCTTC. Its protein is CASSLGTEQFF.

This sequence joins TRBV6-1 and TRBJ1-5; tentatively, D is TRBD1 (5 bases). Germline CDR1 reads MNHNS; CDR2 reads SASEGT. The length of the CDR3 is 15 residues. Trimming took off 5 bases at V and 2 bases at J, with 13 bases between the two ends. CDR3 region: CASSTQGGGNQPQHF. For the CDR3, the DNA is TGTGCCAGCAGTACCCAGGGCGGGGGCAATCAGCCCCAGCATTTT.

This chain connects TRBV20-1 to TRBJ2-7; D not resolved. V was pared by 3 bases and J by 6 bases, with 9 bases between. The CDR3 runs to 11 residues. Germline loops: CDR1 DFQATT, CDR2 SNEGSKA (reference sequence). The CDR3 region has the DNA TGCAGTGCTAGGGGAATCGGCGAGCAGTACTTC. This encodes CSARGIGEQYF.

The chain couples TRBV5-4 to TRBJ1-2; 10 bases fit TRBD1. Trimming removed 3 bases from V and 7 bases from J; junction bases left unmatched: 9. Germline V gene data show CDR1 as SGHNT and CDR2 as YYREEE (reference sequence). CDR3 length equals 15 residues. The CDR3 here is CASSSTGGPGGGYTF. The CDR3 DNA follows: TGTGCCAGCAGCTCGACAGGGGGCCCAGGTGGTGGCTACACCTTC. Based on the CDR3 plus reference TRBV5-4 and TRBJ1-2, the full variable domain is ETGVTQSPTHLIKTRGQQVTLRCSSQSGHNTVSWYQQALGQGPQFIFQYYREEENGRGNFPPRFSGLQFPNYSSELNVNALELDDSALYLCASSSTGGPGGGYTFGSGTRLTVV.

The genes are TRBV29-1 and TRBJ2-7; the match to TRBD1 covers 10 bases. The germline V gene encodes CDR1 SQVTM and CDR2 ANQGSEA. Germline trimming cut 4 bases from V and 0 bases from J; bases unmatched to any gene: 0. The CDR3 extends over 13 amino acids. Here the CDR3 DNA reads TGCAGCGTTGGGACAGGGGGCTCCTACGAGCAGTACTTC. Translation gives CSVGTGGSYEQYF.

Worth noting for this clonotype: The junction departs from germline at one end; a sequencing error may be responsible. This chain connects TRBV6-1 to TRBJ2-7; D tentatively reads TRBD1 or TRBD2 (6 bases each). CDR3 size: 14 residues. Germline V gives CDR1 MNHNS, CDR2 SASEGT. CDR3 amino acids: CASSAVGGSREQYF. DNA for the CDR3: TGTGCAAGCAGTGCAGTAGGGGGGTCGCGGGAGCAGTACTTC.

This clonotype showed up just a few times. The CDR3: CAFNSQGDRGVAGELFF. The CDR3 region has the DNA TGTGCCTTTAATAGCCAGGGAGACAGGGGAGTGGCCGGGGAGCTGTTTTTT. The chain combines TRBV30 with TRBJ2-2; TRBD1 aligns across 8 bases. J gave up 6 bases and V 7 bases, and 19 bases lay outside the gene matches. Per germline, CDR1 GTSNPN and CDR2 SVGIG (reference sequence). The CDR3 has 17 residues.

The chain combines TRBV7-2 with TRBJ2-7, with D hard to call. V gave up 5 bases and J gave up 3 bases, with 5 bases separating them. The CDR3 is 11 residues long. Germline V gives CDR1 SGHTA, CDR2 FQGNSA. This CDR3 is CASSAHYEQYF. In DNA form, the CDR3 reads TGTGCCAGCAGCGCCCACTACGAGCAGTACTTC.

This chain uses TRBV24-1 with TRBJ2-3; D gene ambiguous. Germline V lookup: CDR1 KGHDR, CDR2 SFDVKD. V gave up 3 bases and J gave up 6 bases, with 12 bases separating them. CDR3 length: 14 residues. CDR3 sequence: CATSDRLAMDTQYF. The CDR3 coding sequence is TGTGCCACCAGTGATCGATTAGCTATGGATACGCAGTATTTT.

J is TRBJ1-5 and V is TRBV6-2 or TRBV6-3; TRBD1 matches 9 bases. Germline values: CDR1 MNHEY, CDR2 SVGEGT. CDR3 length: 16 amino acids. V lost 6 bases and J lost 4; bases outside the gene matches: 10. CDR3 protein: CASRTRDRVGNQPQHF. The CDR3 DNA reads TGTGCCAGCAGAACTCGGGACAGGGTAGGGAATCAGCCCCAGCATTTT.

This clonotype turned up a few times. DNA of the CDR3: TGCAGTGCGGATTCCTTGGGGTCGAACACCGGGGAGCTGTTTTTT. Amino acid sequence: CSADSLGSNTGELFF. This chain joins TRBV20-1 and TRBJ2-2; no firm D call. V dropped 6 bases and J dropped 0 bases, with 14 bases sitting between them. Germline loops: CDR1 DFQATT, CDR2 SNEGSKA (reference sequence). The CDR3 has 15 residues.

This clonotype was seen a few times. The J gene is TRBJ2-5, the V gene TRBV10-3; no definite D call. The CDR3 length is 12 residues. V shed 6 bases and J shed 4 bases, with 9 bases lying between them. CDR1 and CDR2 from the germline V gene are ENHRY and SYGVKD. Here the CDR3 DNA reads TGTGCCATCAGGGCAGATCGAGAGACCCAGTACTTC. It is translated as CAIRADRETQYF.

Only a few counts were recorded for this clonotype. The V gene is TRBV13, the J gene TRBJ2-3; 10 nucleotides match TRBD2. Germline V gene data show CDR1 as PRHDT and CDR2 as FYEKMQ (reference sequence). This CDR3 has 17 amino acids. V lost 2 bases and J lost 0; bases outside the gene matches: 5. The CDR3 DNA sequence: TGTGCCAGCAGCTTACACTTAGCGGGGGGAAGCACAGATACGCAGTATTTT. Protein: CASSLHLAGGSTDTQYF.